The 5 T cell receptor beta chains below all came from one sample that was sequenced in a study of T cell responses to AZD1222 COVID-19 vaccine. Assay: immunoSEQ multiplex PCR; the TCRdb copy retains only in-frame clones and omits some. The table has 95,000 to 150,000 clones, 92% seen once. Sequencing was performed on peripheral blood, taken on day 0 of AZD1222 vaccination. Receptors were obtained from an adult in good health.

The rearrangement links TRBV5-1 to TRBJ2-1; 11 bases match TRBD2. Unmatched junction bases numbered 4, after V lost 1 base and J lost 7 bases. CDR1 SGHRS and CDR2 YFSETQ come from the germline V gene. The CDR3 runs 15 residues. The CDR3 nucleotides read TGCGCCAGCAGCTTGTCGACTAGCGGGGTGAATGAGCAGTTCTTC. Its translation: CASSLSTSGVNEQFF.

V usage is TRBV30 and J usage is TRBJ1-6; 9 nucleotides line up with TRBD1. The ends lost 3 bases at V and 9 bases at J; junction bases unmatched: 9. Germline V gene lookup returns CDR1 GTSNPN and CDR2 SVGIG (reference sequence). The CDR3 has 15 residues. The CDR3 here is CAWRDTGTGISPLHF. In DNA, the CDR3 is TGTGCCTGGAGGGATACCGGGACAGGGATTTCACCCCTCCACTTT.

J is TRBJ2-5 and V is TRBV12-1; the D call of TRBD2 is as the table states it, not checked on the DNA. The J call may be in error: the DNA end matches TRBJ2-7 better. TRBV12-1 is designated a pseudogene. CDR3 length: 11 amino acids. The CDR3 here is CASSPIYEQYF. CDR3 DNA sequence: TGTGCCAGCAGCCCGATCTACGAGCAGTACTTC.

The chain joins TRBV5-8 to TRBJ2-7; D unresolved. This CDR3 is built from 13 residues. Germline values: CDR1 SGHTS, CDR2 YDEGEE. Trimming removed 10 bases from V and 2 bases from J, with 16 bases in between. CDR3 sequence: CADRRQNTYEQYV. The DNA for the CDR3 is TGTGCCGACCGACGGCAGAACACCTACGAGCAGTACGTC.

The chain has TRBV7-9 and TRBJ2-7; perhaps TRBD1 as D (8 bases). CDR1 is SEHNR and CDR2 is FQNEAQ in the germline V gene (reference sequence). Trimming cost V 6 bases and J 5 bases, with 17 bases left between them. The CDR3 spans 14 residues. The CDR3, as DNA: TGTGCCAGCAGATCGGACAGGGAGGGGAACGAGCAGTACTTC. Amino acids: CASRSDREGNEQYF.